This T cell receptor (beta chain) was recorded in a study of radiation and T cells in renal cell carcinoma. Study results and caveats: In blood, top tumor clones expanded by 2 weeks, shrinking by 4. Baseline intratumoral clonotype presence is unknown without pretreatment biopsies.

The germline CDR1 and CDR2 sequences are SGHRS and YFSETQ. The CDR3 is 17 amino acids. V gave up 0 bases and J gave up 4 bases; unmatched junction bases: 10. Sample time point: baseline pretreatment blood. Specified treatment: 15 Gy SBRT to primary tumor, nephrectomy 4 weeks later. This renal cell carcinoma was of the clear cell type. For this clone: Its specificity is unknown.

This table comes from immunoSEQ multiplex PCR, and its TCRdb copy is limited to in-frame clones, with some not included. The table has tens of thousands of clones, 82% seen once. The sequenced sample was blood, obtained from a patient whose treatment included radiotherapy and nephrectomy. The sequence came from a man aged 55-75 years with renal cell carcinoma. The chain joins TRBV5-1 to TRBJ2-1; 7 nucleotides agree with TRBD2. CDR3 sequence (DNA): TGCGCCAGCAGCTTGGCTTCGTGGCGGGAGCTTTACAATGAGCAGTTCTTC. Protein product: CASSLASWRELYNEQFF.